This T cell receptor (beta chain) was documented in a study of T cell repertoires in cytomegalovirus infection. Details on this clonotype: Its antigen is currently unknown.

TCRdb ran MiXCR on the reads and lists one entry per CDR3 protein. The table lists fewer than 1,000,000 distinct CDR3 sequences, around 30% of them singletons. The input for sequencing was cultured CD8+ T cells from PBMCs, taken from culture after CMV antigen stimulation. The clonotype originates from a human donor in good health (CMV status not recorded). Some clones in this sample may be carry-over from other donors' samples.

CDR3 DNA: TGTGCCAGCAGCTTAGGAGGGACAGGATACACAGATACGCAGTATTTT. It is translated as CASSLGGTGYTDTQYF. The gene calls are TRBV11-2 and TRBJ2-3, with TRBD1 identical over 8 bases. Per the germline V gene, CDR1 is SGHAT and CDR2 is FQNNGV. V shed 1 base and J 2 bases; nucleotides not matched to a gene: 5. This CDR3 contains 16 residues.